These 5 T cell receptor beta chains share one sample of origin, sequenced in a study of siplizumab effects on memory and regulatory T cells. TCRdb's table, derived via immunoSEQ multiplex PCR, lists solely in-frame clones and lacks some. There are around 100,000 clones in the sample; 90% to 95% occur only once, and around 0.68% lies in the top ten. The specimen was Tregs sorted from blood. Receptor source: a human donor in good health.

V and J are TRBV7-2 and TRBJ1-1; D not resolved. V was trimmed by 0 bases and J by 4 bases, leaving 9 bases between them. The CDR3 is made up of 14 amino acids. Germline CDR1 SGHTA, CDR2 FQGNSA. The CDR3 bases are TGTGCCAGCAGCTTAGCGGCCTACGTCACTGAAGCTTTCTTT. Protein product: CASSLAAYVTEAFF.

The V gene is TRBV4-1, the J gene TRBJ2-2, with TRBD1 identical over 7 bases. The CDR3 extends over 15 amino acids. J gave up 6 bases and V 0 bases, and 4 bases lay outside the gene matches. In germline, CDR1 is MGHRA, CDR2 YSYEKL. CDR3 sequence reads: CASSQDPQGSGELFF. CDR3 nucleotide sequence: TGCGCCAGCAGCCAAGACCCACAGGGGTCCGGGGAGCTGTTTTTT.

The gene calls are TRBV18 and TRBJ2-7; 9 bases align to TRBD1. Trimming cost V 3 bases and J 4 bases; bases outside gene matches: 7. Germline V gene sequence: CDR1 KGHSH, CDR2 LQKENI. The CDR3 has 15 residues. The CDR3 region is CASSPSGTGFYEQYF. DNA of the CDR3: TGTGCCAGCTCACCTTCCGGGACAGGGTTTTACGAGCAGTACTTC.

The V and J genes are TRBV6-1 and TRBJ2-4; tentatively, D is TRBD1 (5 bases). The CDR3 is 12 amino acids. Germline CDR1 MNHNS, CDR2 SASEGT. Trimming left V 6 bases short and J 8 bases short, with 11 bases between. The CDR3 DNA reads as TGTGCCAGCAGCCTAGGGGTGGACATTCAGTACTTC. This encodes CASSLGVDIQYF.

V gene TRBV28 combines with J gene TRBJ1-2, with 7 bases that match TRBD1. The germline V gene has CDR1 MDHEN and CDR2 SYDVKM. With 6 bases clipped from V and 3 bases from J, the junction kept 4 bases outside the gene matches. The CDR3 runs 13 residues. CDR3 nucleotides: TGTGCCAGCAGATCGGGACAGCACTATGGCTACACCTTC. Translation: CASRSGQHYGYTF.